One sample yielded the 12 T cell receptor beta chains listed below, sequenced in a study of neurological immune-mediated disorders. TCRdb passed the 5' RACE reads through MiXCR, listing each CDR3 protein once. The sample shows about 62,000 distinct CDR3 sequences, roughly 4.8% of them seen only once. The sample comprised PBMCs. These receptors originate from a woman in her fifties or sixties with multiple sclerosis.

The sample holds many counts of this clonotype. The V gene is TRBV5-1, the J gene TRBJ2-3; the match to TRBD2 covers 8 bases. Germline trimming cut 1 base from V and 1 base from J; bases unmatched to any gene: 2. Looked up from germline, CDR1 is SGHRS and CDR2 is YFSETQ. There are 15 residues in the CDR3. The CDR3: CASSLSGGGTDTQYF. The CDR3 coding sequence is TGCGCCAGCAGCTTGTCCGGGGGGGGCACAGATACGCAGTATTTT.

The table lists this clonotype with many counts. This chain uses TRBV9 with TRBJ2-2; 10 bases fit TRBD2. The CDR3 has 15 residues. The germline CDR1 and CDR2 sequences are SGDLS and YYNGEE. V shed 7 bases and J 5 bases; nucleotides not matched to a gene: 8. In DNA, the CDR3 is TGTGCCAGCTCGGCTAGCGGGGGAGGGACCGGGGAGCTGTTTTTT. It translates to CASSASGGGTGELFF.

Details on this clonotype: One end of the junction varies from germline; a read error may be responsible. The CDR3: CASSLSGDSNQPQNF. The CDR3 coding sequence is TGTGCCAGCAGCTTATCTGGGGATAGCAATCAGCCCCAGAATTTT. The rearrangement joins TRBV7-9 to TRBJ1-5; D not certain. CDR1 and CDR2 (germline): SEHNR, FQNEAQ (reference sequence). The CDR3 consists of 15 residues.

This clonotype was counted at least ten times. The chain uses TRBV3-1 and TRBJ1-1; D might be TRBD1 (5 bases). V was pared by 4 bases and J by 3 bases, with 12 bases between. Germline V CDR1 and CDR2: LGHDT, YNNKEL (reference sequence). The length of the CDR3 is 14 residues. CDR3 DNA sequence: TGTGCCAGCAGCCGAAAGACAGCCCACACTGAAGCTTTCTTT. This sequence encodes CASSRKTAHTEAFF.

The chain carries TRBV5-1 and TRBJ2-5; TRBD2 might be the D (6 bases). Trimming left V 4 bases short and J 4 bases short, with 14 bases between. The CDR3 covers 14 residues. Germline-derived CDR1 and CDR2 are SGHRS and YFSETQ. The CDR3 reads CASSPEQGGETQYF. The CDR3 bases are TGCGCCAGCAGCCCAGAGCAGGGAGGAGAGACCCAGTACTTC.

At least ten counts were recorded for this clonotype. This rearrangement joins TRBV15 to TRBJ2-7, with D maybe TRBD2 (7 bases). Trimming left V 5 bases short and J 1 base short, with 18 bases between. The germline gives CDR1 LNHNV, CDR2 YYDKDF (reference sequence). This CDR3 contains 16 residues. CDR3 sequence reads: CATSVRLGGTSYEQYF. In DNA, the CDR3 is TGTGCCACCAGCGTACGACTGGGGGGGACATCCTACGAGCAGTACTTC.

This clonotype has at least ten counts. The gene calls are TRBV24-1 and TRBJ2-1, with TRBD1 matching 10 bases. CDR1 is KGHDR, CDR2 SFDVKD, per germline. The V gene end was trimmed by 5 bases and the J gene end by 6 bases; junction bases not matched to a gene: 9. This CDR3 spans 16 amino acids. CDR3 bases: TGTGCCACCAGTGGCCCTGACAGGGGGCTCCTCAATGAGCAGTTCTTC. Encoded protein: CATSGPDRGLLNEQFF.

The chain is built from TRBV12-5 and TRBJ2-2; 7 bases line up with TRBD1. This CDR3 is 16 amino acids long. Germline lookup yields CDR1 LGHNT and CDR2 FRNRAP. J gave up 1 base and V 2 bases, and 4 bases lay outside the gene matches. In DNA form, the CDR3 reads TGTGCTAGTGGTTTGTCCCGACAGGGGAACACCGGGGAGCTGTTTTTT. This codes for CASGLSRQGNTGELFF.

This clonotype was seen many times. The DNA of the CDR3 is TGTGCCAGCAGCTTGGGACAGGGGCTGAAAGAGCAGTACGTC. Translating gives CASSLGQGLKEQYV. The V and J genes are TRBV5-5 and TRBJ2-7; 8 bases agree with TRBD1. The germline V gene encodes CDR1 SGHKS and CDR2 YYEKEE (reference sequence). The CDR3 loop spans 14 amino acids. The V gene end was trimmed by 0 bases and the J gene end by 7 bases; junction bases not matched to a gene: 6.

The chain combines TRBV20-1 with TRBJ2-5; D unresolved. This CDR3 spans 16 amino acids. From germline, CDR1 is DFQATT and CDR2 SNEGSKA (reference sequence). Trimming stripped 2 bases from V and 6 bases from J, with 22 bases between. CDR3: CSARTFYTHTKKTQYF. The CDR3 nucleotides read TGCAGTGCTAGAACCTTCTACACACATACCAAGAAGACCCAGTACTTC.

This clonotype appeared many times. The V call is TRBV5-1, the J call TRBJ1-5; maybe TRBD1 (5 bases). The CDR3 consists of 16 residues. V was shortened by 9 bases and J by 2 bases, with 21 bases between the two germline ends. Germline loops: CDR1 SGHRS, CDR2 YFSETQ. CDR3 in amino acids: CAIENMGTGCNQPQHF. The CDR3 DNA reads TGCGCCATCGAAAATATGGGGACGGGCTGCAATCAGCCCCAGCATTTT.

In its sample, this clonotype was seen many times. Here the CDR3 reads CSASASSGGAEKQYF. The CDR3 DNA is TGCAGTGCTAGCGCATCTAGCGGGGGGGCTGAGAAGCAGTATTTT. The rearrangement links TRBV20-1 to TRBJ2-3; 12 bases are a match to TRBD2. CDR1 and CDR2 from the germline V gene are DFQATT and SNEGSKA (reference sequence). Trimming at V came to 3 bases and at J to 11 bases, leaving 12 bases not matched to a gene. This CDR3 spans 15 amino acids.